These T cell receptor beta chains were read from a single sample in a study of post-analysis software for immune sequencing data. A single record per CDR3 protein comes from TCRdb applying MiXCR to the PCR reads. The top ten hold roughly an eighth of the sample, which has a few hundred thousand distinct CDR3 sequences, approximately 38% seen once. Sequenced: blood. The receptors stem from a girl aged 5-17 years with multiple sclerosis. Both conserved end residues are part of each CDR3. A D gene is named only where the DNA matches it firmly. Clone sizes are given selectively: once, few, many, or a class where the clone is expanded.

V: TRBV7-6
size: NA
J: TRBJ2-1
D: TRBD2
CDR3: CASSRSGGGGVEQFF
DNA: TGTGCCAGCAGCCGGTCCGGCGGGGGTGGGGTTGAGCAGTTCTTC

V: TRBV6-5
size: few
J: TRBJ1-2
D: NA
CDR3: CASSKGHNYGYTF
DNA: TGTGCCAGCAGCAAGGGACATAACTATGGCTACACCTTC

V: TRBV6-6
size: many
J: TRBJ1-4
D: NA
CDR3: CASNGAGLNEKLFF
DNA: TGTGCCAGCAATGGGGCAGGCCTTAATGAAAAACTGTTTTTT

V: TRBV20-1
size: NA
J: TRBJ2-1
D: NA
CDR3: CSVQDYNEQFF
DNA: TGCAGTGTACAGGATTACAATGAGCAGTTCTTC

V: TRBV29-1
size: few
J: TRBJ2-6
D: NA
CDR3: CSVVLYSGADVLTF
DNA: TGCAGCGTCGTCCTTTACTCTGGGGCCGACGTCCTGACTTTC

V: TRBV5-1
size: NA
J: TRBJ2-7
D: TRBD1
CDR3: CASGPKGTGPYEQYF
DNA: TGCGCCAGCGGCCCTAAGGGGACAGGGCCCTACGAGCAGTACTTC

V: TRBV20-1
size: few
J: TRBJ2-5
D: NA
CDR3: CSAERLEQETQYF
DNA: TGCAGTGCTGAGCGACTAGAACAAGAGACCCAGTACTTC

V: TRBV7-9
size: NA
J: TRBJ1-4
D: TRBD1
CDR3: CASSWSTGGNEKLFF
DNA: TGTGCCAGCAGCTGGTCGACAGGGGGGAATGAAAAACTGTTTTTT

V: TRBV5-1
size: NA
J: TRBJ1-6
D: NA
CDR3: CASSFGPPGPRDPNSPLHF
DNA: TGCGCCAGCAGCTTCGGCCCTCCCGGGCCGAGGGATCCTAATTCACCCCTCCACTTT

V: TRBV29-1
size: NA
J: TRBJ2-1
D: TRBD2
CDR3: CSVGASSGGGNEQIF
DNA: TGCAGCGTGGGTGCCTCTAGCGGGGGAGGCAATGAGCAGATCTTC

V: TRBV10-3
size: many
J: TRBJ2-7
D: NA
CDR3: CAITIGAEQYF
DNA: TGTGCCATCACGATTGGAGCCGAGCAGTACTTC

V: TRBV7-9
size: NA
J: TRBJ1-2
D: TRBD1
CDR3: CASNFGTDYGYTF
DNA: TGTGCCAGCAACTTTGGGACAGACTATGGCTACACCTTC

V: TRBV9
size: NA
J: TRBJ2-3
D: NA
CDR3: CASTRRGTDTQYF
DNA: TGTGCCAGCACCCGAAGGGGCACAGATACGCAGTATTTT

V: TRBV10-3
size: once
J: TRBJ1-1
D: NA
CDR3: CAISTNTGVLGDTEAFF
DNA: TGTGCCATCAGTACCAACACCGGGGTCCTGGGGGACACTGAAGCTTTCTTT

V: TRBV12-3/TRBV12-4
size: few
J: TRBJ2-3
D: NA
CDR3: CASRSGGRTDTQYF
DNA: TGTGCCAGCAGATCCGGGGGCCGCACAGATACGCAGTATTTT

V: TRBV29-1
size: NA
J: TRBJ1-1
D: NA
CDR3: CSALLGGATEAFF
DNA: TGCAGCGCACTCCTGGGGGGTGCCACTGAAGCTTTCTTT

V: TRBV5-6
size: NA
J: TRBJ2-4
D: NA
CDR3: CASSPIGGQDIQYF
DNA: TGTGCCAGCAGCCCGATCGGGGGCCAGGACATTCAGTACTTC

V: TRBV15
size: NA
J: TRBJ2-3
D: TRBD1
CDR3: CATSRSSGTETHTDTQYF
DNA: TGTGCCACCAGCAGATCCTCCGGGACAGAAACTCACACAGATACGCAGTATTTT

V: TRBV7-9
size: many
J: TRBJ2-1
D: TRBD2
CDR3: CATVRLAGGQTYNEQFF
DNA: TGTGCCACAGTTCGACTAGCGGGGGGGCAGACCTACAATGAGCAGTTCTTC

V: TRBV5-5
size: NA
J: TRBJ2-5
D: TRBD2
CDR3: CASSPLTSGVGETQYF
DNA: TGTGCCAGCAGCCCCTTGACTAGCGGGGTGGGGGAGACCCAGTACTTC